This entry lists 30 T cell receptor beta chains sequenced from one sample in a study of shared clonotypes between healthy human individuals. CD45RO negativity and positive selection for CCR7 defined naive CD8 cells, a population that excluded terminally differentiated effector memory CD45RA+ cells. Method: immunoSEQ multiplex PCR; TCRdb's copy keeps in-frame clones and lacks some. The table has about 1.9 million clones, about 93% seen once. Material: naive CD8+ T cells from PBMCs. The receptors shown here come from a man aged 18-30 years in good health. Some clones in this sample may be carry-over from other donors' samples.

The CDR3 DNA reads as TGCAGCGGGGCGAGAGAGACCCAGTACTTC. It codes for CSGARETQYF. The chain has TRBV29-1 and TRBJ2-5; unclear D gene. CDR1 is SQVTM, CDR2 ANQGSEA, per germline. The CDR3 totals 10 residues. V was shortened by 7 bases and J by 4 bases, with 7 bases between the two germline ends.

V is TRBV9 and J is TRBJ2-1, with TRBD2 matching 8 bases. The CDR3 has 16 residues. V was clipped by 3 bases and J by 6 bases; unmatched bases: 11. Germline lookup yields CDR1 SGDLS and CDR2 YYNGEE. CDR3 in DNA: TGTGCCAGCAGCGACCCACTAGCGGAAATCACCAATGAGCAGTTCTTC. Residues: CASSDPLAEITNEQFF.

V gene TRBV2 combines with J gene TRBJ2-1, with TRBD1 identical over 7 bases. J was trimmed by 0 bases and V by 7 bases; bases with no gene match: 9. Germline CDR1 is SNHLY and CDR2 is FYNNEI. The CDR3 loop spans 16 amino acids. CDR3 in amino acids: CASNYRDSRSYNEQFF. CDR3 in DNA: TGTGCCAGCAATTACCGGGACAGCCGCTCCTACAATGAGCAGTTCTTC.

The CDR3 reads CASSHISRDADTEAFF. The CDR3 region has the DNA TGTGCCAGCAGTCATATTAGTAGGGACGCCGACACTGAAGCTTTCTTT. J is TRBJ1-1 and V is TRBV27, with D perhaps matching TRBD1 (5 bases). The V gene lost 5 bases and the J gene lost 3 bases, with 19 bases spanning the gap. Germline V gene sequence: CDR1 MNHEY, CDR2 SMNVEV (reference sequence). The CDR3 spans 16 residues.

The chain uses TRBV4-3 and TRBJ1-2; TRBD1 might be the D (5 bases). This CDR3 is built from 18 residues. The ends were cut back, 1 base at V and 0 bases at J, with 18 bases in the middle. Germline V gives CDR1 LGHNA, CDR2 YSLEER. In nucleotides, the CDR3 is TGCGCCAGCAGCCAAGTTTATACCGGGACTGCGCCTAACTATGGCTACACCTTC. The encoded protein is CASSQVYTGTAPNYGYTF.

The rearrangement joins TRBV5-1 to TRBJ2-2; 14 nucleotides line up with TRBD2. CDR1 and CDR2 from the germline V gene are SGHRS and YFSETQ. CDR3 length: 18 residues. Losses at the gene ends were 4 bases for V and 3 bases for J; bases not matched to a gene: 8. Written as DNA, the CDR3 is TGCGCCAGCAGCGAGGGACTAGCGGGAGCCTCGGACACCGGGGAGCTGTTTTTT. Protein product: CASSEGLAGASDTGELFF.

This clone was picked up one time. The chain uses TRBV7-8 and TRBJ1-4; D gene ambiguous. Per germline, CDR1 SGHVS and CDR2 FQNEAQ. The V end lost 5 bases, the J end lost 8 bases, and 15 bases lay between the germline ends. The CDR3 contains 14 residues. The CDR3 DNA reads as TGTGCCAGCAGCATCCGCCCCCTGGGGGAAAAACTGTTTTTT. Encoded protein: CASSIRPLGEKLFF.

The V call is TRBV14, the J call TRBJ2-7; a weak D match, TRBD1 (5 bases). V was pared by 1 base and J by 7 bases, with 11 bases between. Germline CDR1 reads SGHDN; CDR2 reads FVKESK. The CDR3 runs to 13 residues. Here the CDR3 DNA reads TGTGCCAGCAGCCAAGCTTCGACAGTTGAGCAGTACTTC. This gives the protein CASSQASTVEQYF.

The chain joins TRBV7-9 to TRBJ2-1; 7 bases align to TRBD1. Germline V lookup: CDR1 SEHNR, CDR2 FQNEAQ (reference sequence). V trimming: 6 bases; J trimming: 7 bases; junction bases outside the gene matches: 12. CDR3 length: 15 amino acids. The CDR3 DNA sequence: TGTGCCAGCAGTACAGGGGCCCTCCCCGGGAATGAGCAGTTCTTC. It encodes CASSTGALPGNEQFF.

This CDR3 is CASTPYTGGLGNTEAFF. CDR3 sequence (DNA): TGTGCCAGTACCCCTTATACGGGAGGGCTGGGGAACACTGAAGCTTTCTTT. The rearrangement joins TRBV19 to TRBJ1-1; no definite D call. The V end lost 7 bases, the J end lost 1 base, and 22 bases lay between the germline ends. The germline V gene encodes CDR1 LNHDA and CDR2 SQIVND (reference sequence). CDR3 length: 17 amino acids.

The chain carries TRBV5-4 and TRBJ1-2; a possible D gene is TRBD1 (6 bases). Trimming left V 1 base short and J 2 bases short, with 12 bases between. The CDR3 is 15 residues long. CDR1 SGHNT and CDR2 YYREEE come from the germline V gene (reference sequence). CDR3 residues: CASSLLGQPNYGYTF. CDR3 nucleotide sequence: TGTGCCAGCAGCTTGCTAGGACAGCCAAACTATGGCTACACCTTC.

The genes are TRBV6-1 and TRBJ1-2; 8 nucleotides match TRBD1. After removal of 1 base from V and 4 bases from J, the junction contained 5 bases not matched to a gene. This CDR3 is built from 15 residues. CDR1 is MNHNS, CDR2 SASEGT, per germline. For the CDR3, the DNA is TGTGCCAGCAGTGAAGGACGGGACAGGATCTATGGCTACACCTTC. The encoded protein is CASSEGRDRIYGYTF.

The chain employs TRBV27 and TRBJ2-7; TRBD2 matches 10 bases. Germline V gene sequence: CDR1 MNHEY, CDR2 SMNVEV (reference sequence). This CDR3 is built from 14 residues. With 8 bases clipped from V and 4 bases from J, the junction kept 8 bases outside the gene matches. The DNA for the CDR3 is TGTGCCAGCGGCGGACTAGCGGCAAGTTACGAGCAGTACTTC. Translating gives CASGGLAASYEQYF.

V usage is TRBV28 and J usage is TRBJ2-7; D tentatively reads TRBD1 or TRBD2 (5 bases each). The CDR3 sequence is 14 residues long. Per the germline V gene, CDR1 is MDHEN and CDR2 is SYDVKM. The CDR3, as DNA: TGTGCCAGCAGTTTTAGAGGGGTCGGCGCGGTACCCTTTGTC. Translation gives CASSFRGVGAVPFV.

CDR3 nucleotides: TGTGCCAGCAGCCCGGCGGGGATCAATCAGCCCCAGCATTTT. It codes for CASSPAGINQPQHF. This chain links TRBV27 with TRBJ1-5; D is undetermined. The CDR3 sequence is 14 residues long. In germline, CDR1 is MNHEY, CDR2 SMNVEV (reference sequence). The V gene lost 6 bases and the J gene lost 3 bases, with 12 bases spanning the gap.

V is TRBV5-8 and J is TRBJ1-2; 10 bases map to TRBD1. The CDR3 spans 19 residues. V shed 2 bases, J shed 4 bases, and the junction held 17 bases outside the gene matches. Per the germline V gene, CDR1 is SGHTS and CDR2 is YDEGEE. CDR3 nucleotide sequence: TGTGCCAGCAGCTTATATTTTCCCGTGGACAGGGGGAACCCCTATGGCTACACCTTC. It codes for CASSLYFPVDRGNPYGYTF. The full variable domain, its missing parts supplied by reference TRBV5-8 and TRBJ1-2, is EAGVTQSPTHLIKTRGQQATLRCSPISGHTSVYWYQQALGLGLQFLLWYDEGEERNRGNFPPRFSGRQFPNYSSELNVNALELEDSALYLCASSLYFPVDRGNPYGYTFGSGTRLTVV.

The rearrangement uses TRBV4-3 and TRBJ2-6; D is possibly TRBD2 (6 bases). The CDR3 totals 18 residues. Trimming removed 0 bases from V and 1 base from J, with 13 bases in between. Looked up from germline, CDR1 is LGHNA and CDR2 is YSLEER. The CDR3, as DNA: TGCGCCAGCAGCCAAGATGACGGGGGTCGTTCTGGGGCCAACGTCCTGACTTTC. This gives the protein CASSQDDGGRSGANVLTF.

The chain links TRBV7-9 to TRBJ2-6; D may match TRBD1 or TRBD2 (5 bases each). The CDR3 spans 15 residues. Trimming stripped 5 bases from V and 4 bases from J, with 12 bases between. The V gene's germline CDR1 is SEHNR and CDR2 FQNEAQ (reference sequence). CDR3 coding DNA: TGTGCCAGCAGCCTACCGGGGCCCGGGGCCAACGTCCTGACTTTC. Protein product: CASSLPGPGANVLTF.

The chain links TRBV13 to TRBJ2-1; no clear D gene. Germline V gene lookup returns CDR1 PRHDT and CDR2 FYEKMQ (reference sequence). This CDR3 is 13 amino acids long. The V and J ends lost 0 bases and 6 bases respectively, with 6 bases between them. CDR3 nucleotides: TGTGCCAGCAGCTTAGGCCTGGGCAATGAGCAGTTCTTC. It is translated as CASSLGLGNEQFF.

This chain uses TRBV9 with TRBJ1-1; D is ambiguous. CDR1 SGDLS and CDR2 YYNGEE come from the germline V gene. The V and J ends lost 0 bases and 1 base respectively, with 7 bases between them. The CDR3 is made up of 14 amino acids. The CDR3 nucleotides read TGTGCCAGCAGCGTAGCTTCGGAGAACACTGAAGCTTTCTTT. Amino acids: CASSVASENTEAFF.

The chain couples TRBV29-1 to TRBJ1-3, with D maybe TRBD1 (5 bases). This CDR3 comprises 16 residues. Germline assignment: CDR1 SQVTM and CDR2 ANQGSEA. With 3 bases removed from V and 0 bases from J, the gap between germline ends came to 15 bases. The CDR3 spells CSVEGTAESSGNTIYF. The CDR3, as DNA: TGCAGCGTTGAGGGGACGGCCGAGAGCTCTGGAAACACCATATATTTT.

The sample holds a few counts of this clone. The rearrangement uses TRBV6-1 and TRBJ2-2, with TRBD2 identical over 7 bases. The germline CDR1 and CDR2 sequences are MNHNS and SASEGT. The CDR3 runs to 15 residues. V shed 11 bases, J shed 2 bases, and the junction held 11 bases outside the gene matches. CDR3 coding DNA: TGTGCCGTACTCCGGGACTACCATAACACCGGGGAGCTGTTTTTT. Translation gives CAVLRDYHNTGELFF.

The chain links TRBV19 to TRBJ2-1, with TRBD2 identical over 8 bases. Germline V gives CDR1 LNHDA, CDR2 SQIVND (reference sequence). V lost 7 bases, J lost 4 bases, and 6 bases stayed unmatched. The CDR3 runs to 14 residues. CDR3 sequence (DNA): TGTGCCAGTATGATATCGGGAGGGTACAATGAGCAGTTCTTC. It is translated as CASMISGGYNEQFF.

This chain's CDR3 is CASSFVTVDGYTF. In DNA form, the CDR3 reads TGTGCCAGCAGTTTTGTGACAGTAGATGGCTACACCTTC. J is TRBJ1-2 and V is TRBV28; D is possibly TRBD1 (5 bases). This CDR3 is built from 13 residues. Trimming took off 3 bases at V and 6 bases at J, with 11 bases between the two ends. The germline V gene encodes CDR1 MDHEN and CDR2 SYDVKM.

J is TRBJ2-7 and V is TRBV2; 8 bases line up with TRBD1. The trim removed 7 bases at V and 5 bases at J, leaving 4 bases unmatched. CDR3 length equals 12 residues. Per the germline V gene, CDR1 is SNHLY and CDR2 is FYNNEI. As DNA, the CDR3 is TGTGCCAGCAACTACAGGGGGGACGAGCAGTACTTC. This sequence encodes CASNYRGDEQYF.

The chain is built from TRBV6-6 and TRBJ1-5; TRBD1 aligns across 9 bases. Germline V gives CDR1 MNHNY, CDR2 SVGAGI (reference sequence). J gave up 6 bases and V 6 bases, and 9 bases lay outside the gene matches. This CDR3 has 15 residues. CDR3 DNA: TGTGCCAGCAGCTTTACAGGGGGCGCGGGTCAGCCCCAGCATTTT. Its translation is CASSFTGGAGQPQHF.

This clone was observed once. The chain combines TRBV2 with TRBJ2-7, with 12 nucleotides matching TRBD2. Unmatched junction bases numbered 13, after V lost 6 bases and J lost 4 bases. Germline V gene lookup returns CDR1 SNHLY and CDR2 FYNNEI. CDR3 length: 17 residues. The DNA of the CDR3 is TGTGCCAGCAGCGGCCAACTACTAGCGGGAGGAGCATACGAGCAGTACTTC. Translating it yields CASSGQLLAGGAYEQYF.

This clone was recorded a few times. Other DNA sequences of this sample code for an identical CDR3. The chain carries TRBV29-1 and TRBJ1-1, with D hard to call. Germline CDR1 reads SQVTM; CDR2 reads ANQGSEA. The germline V and J ends were trimmed by 1 base and 2 bases, with 5 bases remaining between them. The CDR3 loop spans 12 amino acids. CDR3 sequence: CSVEGGNTEAFF. For the CDR3, the DNA is TGCAGCGTTGAAGGCGGCAACACTGAAGCTTTCTTT.

The rearrangement links TRBV11-2 to TRBJ2-7, with unresolved D. The V and J ends lost 3 bases and 2 bases respectively, with 8 bases between them. Germline CDR1 and CDR2: SGHAT and FQNNGV. This CDR3 contains 13 residues. The CDR3 DNA is TGTGCCAGCAGCTTGTGGAAAACCTACGAGCAGTACTTC. Its translation: CASSLWKTYEQYF.

This chain links TRBV9 with TRBJ2-5; a possible D gene is TRBD2 (6 bases). CDR3 size: 14 residues. V lost 6 bases and J 1 base, leaving 13 bases between the germline ends. CDR1 and CDR2 (germline): SGDLS, YYNGEE. CDR3 loop: CASNPGTFQETQYF. The CDR3 DNA sequence: TGTGCCAGCAACCCAGGGACTTTCCAAGAGACCCAGTACTTC. The full variable domain, with the rest looked up from reference TRBV9 and TRBJ2-5, is DSGVTQTPKHLITATGQRVTLRCSPRSGDLSVYWYQQSLDQGLQFLIQYYNGEERAKGNILERFSAQQFPDLHSELNLSSLELGDSALYFCASNPGTFQETQYFGPGTRLLVL.